The next 30 T cell receptor beta chains were all read from a single sample in a study of blood T cell repertoires in COVID-19. Sequenced by immunoSEQ multiplex PCR; TCRdb stores in-frame clones only, minus some. The sample consists of fewer than 250,000 clones, around 86% of them appearing once. Sequenced sample: peripheral blood. Receptors were obtained from a woman aged 55-70 years who had recovered from COVID-19.

This clone was seen once. This chain connects TRBV5-8 to TRBJ2-2; 8 positions agree with TRBD1. Germline V CDR1 and CDR2: SGHTS, YDEGEE. The CDR3 sequence is 14 residues long. After removal of 4 bases from V and 7 bases from J, the junction contained 6 bases not matched to a gene. CDR3 region: CASSRGQGVGELFF. Written as DNA, the CDR3 is TGTGCCAGCAGCCGCGGACAGGGCGTCGGGGAGCTGTTTTTT.

This chain uses TRBV3-1 (or the pseudogene TRBV3-2) with TRBJ2-7; perhaps TRBD1 as D (6 bases). V was cut by 1 base and J by 2 bases, with 9 bases left in between. Germline V gene sequence: CDR1 LGHDT, CDR2 YNNKEL (reference sequence). The CDR3 is 14 residues long. The CDR3 here is CASSQARDTYEQYF. The CDR3 DNA follows: TGTGCCAGCAGCCAAGCCCGGGACACCTACGAGCAGTACTTC.

A few counts support this clone. V is TRBV28 and J is TRBJ1-2; 10 nucleotides align to TRBD1. The CDR3 contains 15 residues. J lost 4 bases, V lost 7 bases, and 9 bases had no gene match. Germline assignment: CDR1 MDHEN and CDR2 SYDVKM. CDR3 in amino acids: CASTDRGRLGYGYTF. Written as DNA, the CDR3 is TGTGCCAGCACTGACAGGGGGCGATTAGGCTATGGCTACACCTTC.

CDR3 bases: TGTGCCAGCAGCGGGCCGGGACAGGGAACCGGGGAGCTGTTTTTT. Its translation: CASSGPGQGTGELFF. V usage is TRBV5-4 and J usage is TRBJ2-2; 9 bases agree with TRBD1. V was pared by 4 bases and J by 5 bases, with 6 bases of the junction left unmatched. Germline V gene data show CDR1 as SGHNT and CDR2 as YYREEE (reference sequence). This CDR3 region has 15 residues.

This chain connects TRBV6-1 to TRBJ2-3; 9 bases fit TRBD1. The CDR3 runs to 18 residues. Losses at the gene ends were 3 bases for V and 2 bases for J; bases not matched to a gene: 12. The V gene's germline CDR1 is MNHNS and CDR2 SASEGT. Here the CDR3 reads CASSENLPGTGYTDTQYF. CDR3 nucleotides: TGTGCCAGCAGTGAGAACCTACCTGGGACAGGGTACACAGATACGCAGTATTTT.

The J gene is TRBJ1-3, the V gene TRBV19; unclear D gene. Per the germline V gene, CDR1 is LNHDA and CDR2 is SQIVND (reference sequence). The CDR3 length is 21 residues. V lost 4 bases and J 0 bases, leaving 28 bases between the germline ends. The DNA for the CDR3 is TGTGCCAGTAGTAAAATAGGACGGGGAACTATACTCTACCACTCTGGAAACACCATATATTTT. Protein: CASSKIGRGTILYHSGNTIYF.

The J gene is TRBJ1-5, the V gene TRBV19; 8 nucleotides match TRBD1. This CDR3 has 18 amino acids. Looked up from germline, CDR1 is LNHDA and CDR2 is SQIVND (reference sequence). V shed 5 bases, J shed 0 bases, and the junction held 12 bases outside the gene matches. In DNA form, the CDR3 reads TGTGCCAGTAGTCCCCGGACAGGGAGGACCTATAGCAATCAGCCCCAGCATTTT. Its translation is CASSPRTGRTYSNQPQHF.

CDR3 coding DNA: TGTGCCAGCAGCGCGCCCGGACAGGGGGGTTCACCCCTCCACTTT. Protein: CASSAPGQGGSPLHF. The genes are TRBV9 and TRBJ1-6; 10 nucleotides align to TRBD1. Germline assignment: CDR1 SGDLS and CDR2 YYNGEE. Trimming cost V 3 bases and J 9 bases; bases outside gene matches: 6. The CDR3 is 15 residues long.

In nucleotides, the CDR3 is TGTGCCAGCAGTTACTCGAGGAGGGCGGCACAAGATACGCAGTATTTT. It encodes CASSYSRRAAQDTQYF. This chain links TRBV6-5 with TRBJ2-3; a possible D gene is TRBD2 (6 bases). The CDR3 totals 16 residues. Between the trimmed V and J ends, which lost 0 bases and 5 bases, there was a span of 15 bases. Germline-derived CDR1 and CDR2 are MNHEY and SVGAGI.

CDR3 in amino acids: CASSLTDRGLPRTQYF. The CDR3 DNA reads TGTGCCAGTAGTTTAACAGACAGGGGACTGCCCCGGACCCAGTACTTC. This rearrangement joins TRBV19 to TRBJ2-5, with 8 nucleotides matching TRBD1. This CDR3 is 16 amino acids long. Germline-derived CDR1 and CDR2 are LNHDA and SQIVND (reference sequence). V lost 5 bases to trimming and J lost 7 bases; unmatched junction nucleotides: 15.

This chain links TRBV28 with TRBJ2-5; weak D call: TRBD2 (5 bases). The V end lost 4 bases, the J end lost 0 bases, and 15 bases lay between the germline ends. This CDR3 region has 16 residues. The germline V gene has CDR1 MDHEN and CDR2 SYDVKM. CDR3 bases: TGTGCCAGCAGTTCTCCGACGGGATGGTACCAAGAGACCCAGTACTTC. This sequence encodes CASSSPTGWYQETQYF.

The J gene is TRBJ2-3, the V gene TRBV10-1; 9 positions agree with TRBD2. In germline, CDR1 is WNHNN, CDR2 SYGVQD (reference sequence). The CDR3 sequence is 18 residues long. Unmatched junction bases numbered 21, after V lost 10 bases and J lost 4 bases. CDR3 nucleotide sequence: TGCGCCAACCCCCGGAGGGTTAGCGGGGGCCTTTTTTCAGATACGCAGTATTTT. Protein sequence: CANPRRVSGGLFSDTQYF.

This chain uses TRBV2 with TRBJ1-6, with a weak D call TRBD1 (6 bases). This CDR3 contains 15 residues. V shed 6 bases and J shed 10 bases, with 19 bases lying between them. Per germline, CDR1 SNHLY and CDR2 FYNNEI. For the CDR3, the DNA is TGTGCCAGCAGCGATAGACAGGCCGATTTCTCACCCCTCCACTTT. This sequence encodes CASSDRQADFSPLHF.

The V and J genes are TRBV20-1 and TRBJ1-1; D is unclear. V shed 4 bases and J shed 10 bases, with 13 bases lying between them. The CDR3 sequence is 11 residues long. Germline CDR1 and CDR2: DFQATT and SNEGSKA (reference sequence). CDR3 protein: CSAITAVVAFF. The CDR3 nucleotides read TGCAGTGCTATAACCGCGGTAGTAGCTTTCTTT.

Only one count was recorded for this clone. The rearrangement joins TRBV29-1 to TRBJ2-2, with 8 positions matching TRBD1. Germline CDR1 reads SQVTM; CDR2 reads ANQGSEA. The CDR3 covers 14 residues. Losses at the gene ends were 7 bases for V and 6 bases for J; bases not matched to a gene: 10. The CDR3, as DNA: TGCAGCGGGGCGACAGGGGTCGGGGCCGGGGAGCTGTTTTTT. Translation gives CSGATGVGAGELFF.

The V call is TRBV29-1, the J call TRBJ2-1; 7 bases fit TRBD1. The germline V gene has CDR1 SQVTM and CDR2 ANQGSEA. The CDR3 consists of 15 residues. V lost 2 bases, J lost 6 bases, and 10 bases stayed unmatched. The CDR3 loop reads CSVERVVTGTNEQFF. The CDR3 bases are TGCAGCGTTGAAAGAGTCGTGACAGGGACCAATGAGCAGTTCTTC.

Of note for this clone: The identical CDR3 is also encoded by other nucleotide sequences in the sample. V and J are TRBV2 and TRBJ2-5; TRBD1 matches at 7 bases. V was pared by 6 bases and J by 5 bases, with 3 bases of the junction left unmatched. The germline V gene has CDR1 SNHLY and CDR2 FYNNEI. CDR3 length: 12 residues. CDR3 in amino acids: CASRTGSETQYF. CDR3 bases: TGTGCCAGCAGGACAGGGAGCGAGACCCAGTACTTC.

This clone appeared once. The rearrangement uses TRBV27 and TRBJ2-6; D gene ambiguous. V shed 7 bases and J shed 2 bases, with 6 bases lying between them. Germline assignment: CDR1 MNHEY and CDR2 SMNVEV (reference sequence). CDR3 length: 13 amino acids. CDR3 amino acids: CASTSAGANVLTF. CDR3 coding DNA: TGTGCCAGCACAAGCGCTGGGGCCAACGTCCTGACTTTC. The full variable domain, completed using reference TRBV27 and TRBJ2-6, is EAQVTQNPRYLITVTGKKLTVTCSQNMNHEYMSWYRQDPGLGLRQIYYSMNVEVTDKGDVPEGYKVSRKEKRNFPLILESPSPNQTSLYFCASTSAGANVLTFGAGSRLTVL.

V gene TRBV4-1 combines with J gene TRBJ2-6; possibly TRBD2 for D (5 bases). Deletions cut 0 bases from V and 0 bases from J, with 12 bases between. Germline V lookup: CDR1 MGHRA, CDR2 YSYEKL. CDR3 length equals 18 residues. CDR3 residues: CASSQDGPGSSGANVLTF. The CDR3 DNA is TGCGCCAGCAGCCAAGATGGGCCGGGAAGCTCTGGGGCCAACGTCCTGACTTTC.

This rearrangement joins TRBV7-3 to TRBJ2-3; TRBD1 agrees at 10 bases. This CDR3 is 16 amino acids long. Germline lookup yields CDR1 SGHTA and CDR2 FQGTGA. The V and J ends lost 6 bases and 0 bases, in that order; junction bases with no gene match: 6. The CDR3 coding sequence is TGTGCCAGCAGTCGACAGGGGGCCCCTAGCACAGATACGCAGTATTTT. It translates to CASSRQGAPSTDTQYF. The whole variable domain, filled in from reference TRBV7-3 and TRBJ2-3, reads GAGVSQTPSNKVTEKGKYVELRCDPISGHTALYWYRQSLGQGPEFLIYFQGTGAADDSGLPNDRFFAVRPEGSVSTLKIQRTERGDSAVYLCASSRQGAPSTDTQYFGPGTRLTVL.

The DNA of the CDR3 is TGTGCCAGCAGCTTGCCGGGACTAGCCCTAGACGAGCAGTACTTC. Translating it yields CASSLPGLALDEQYF. V usage is TRBV7-2 and J usage is TRBJ2-7; 9 bases agree with TRBD2. Germline CDR1 reads SGHTA; CDR2 reads FQGNSA. Trimming removed 3 bases from V and 5 bases from J; junction bases left unmatched: 8. This CDR3 spans 15 amino acids.

This chain uses TRBV7-2 with TRBJ1-1; 7 bases are shared with TRBD1. The trim removed 5 bases at V and 3 bases at J, leaving 12 bases unmatched. The V gene's germline CDR1 is SGHTA and CDR2 FQGNSA. The CDR3 spans 16 residues. This chain's CDR3 is CASSRTFGTVHTEAFF. For the CDR3, the DNA is TGTGCCAGCAGCCGCACTTTCGGGACAGTGCACACTGAAGCTTTCTTT. The full variable domain, rest sourced from reference TRBV7-2 and TRBJ1-1, is GAGVSQSPSNKVTEKGKDVELRCDPISGHTALYWYRQSLGQGLEFLIYFQGNSAPDKSGLPSDRFSAERTGGSVSTLTIQRTQQEDSAVYLCASSRTFGTVHTEAFFGQGTRLTVV.

V and J are TRBV7-2 and TRBJ2-5, with D possibly being TRBD1 (6 bases). Germline-derived CDR1 and CDR2 are SGHTA and FQGNSA. CDR3 size: 14 residues. V dropped 8 bases and J dropped 1 base, with 14 bases sitting between them. CDR3 bases: TGTGCCAGCGCCCGACGGACAGTCCAAGAGACCCAGTACTTC. Its protein product is CASARRTVQETQYF.

The chain is built from TRBV2 and TRBJ2-5; TRBD2 matches 8 bases. The CDR3 is 15 amino acids. Germline V gene sequence: CDR1 SNHLY, CDR2 FYNNEI. The ends lost 7 bases at V and 4 bases at J; junction bases unmatched: 11. The chain's CDR3 is CASTGAGVPRETQYF. The CDR3 DNA sequence: TGTGCCAGCACAGGAGCGGGGGTGCCTCGAGAGACCCAGTACTTC.

This rearrangement joins TRBV28 to TRBJ1-2, with D uncertain. Germline assignment: CDR1 MDHEN and CDR2 SYDVKM. CDR3 length equals 13 residues. V was trimmed by 3 bases and J by 5 bases, leaving 10 bases between them. The CDR3 protein is CASSFQSRYGYTF. CDR3 DNA: TGTGCCAGCAGTTTCCAGTCCCGTTATGGCTACACCTTC.

V and J are TRBV7-9 and TRBJ2-1; the match to TRBD2 covers 11 bases. V shed 5 bases, J shed 2 bases, and the junction held 14 bases outside the gene matches. The germline V gene has CDR1 SEHNR and CDR2 FQNEAQ (reference sequence). The CDR3 runs to 19 residues. The CDR3 DNA follows: TGTGCCAGCAGCCCATATAGGGGTAGCGGGGGGGCCCCCTACAATGAGCAGTTCTTC. This gives the protein CASSPYRGSGGAPYNEQFF.

V gene TRBV12-3 or TRBV12-4 combines with J gene TRBJ2-1; TRBD1 might be the D (6 bases). The CDR3 length is 13 residues. V was shortened by 6 bases and J by 3 bases, with 9 bases between the two germline ends. DNA of the CDR3: TGTGCCAGCAGAAGGGACATCTACAATGAGCAGTTCTTC. This gives the protein CASRRDIYNEQFF.

This rearrangement joins TRBV6-6 to TRBJ2-2, with TRBD2 identical over 8 bases. The CDR3 is 15 residues long. CDR1 and CDR2 from the germline V gene are MNHNY and SVGAGI (reference sequence). V was clipped by 7 bases and J by 1 base; unmatched bases: 5. DNA of the CDR3: TGTGCCAGCAACGGAGCGGGGGTGAACACCGGGGAGCTGTTTTTT. Its translation is CASNGAGVNTGELFF.

This chain joins TRBV9 and TRBJ1-1, with D possibly being TRBD1 (5 bases). The CDR3 is 15 residues long. V lost 0 bases and J lost 3, with 12 bases in between. Germline-derived CDR1 and CDR2 are SGDLS and YYNGEE. CDR3 residues: CASSVEEGSYTEAFF. The CDR3 DNA reads TGTGCCAGCAGCGTAGAGGAGGGGTCGTACACTGAAGCTTTCTTT.

The CDR3 bases are TGTGCCAGCAGTTGGAGGGGTAATCAGCCCCAGCATTTT. This translates into CASSWRGNQPQHF. This chain uses TRBV12-3 or TRBV12-4 with TRBJ1-5; the D gene is possibly TRBD1 (5 bases). This CDR3 region has 13 residues. V gave up 4 bases and J gave up 4 bases, with 8 bases separating them.